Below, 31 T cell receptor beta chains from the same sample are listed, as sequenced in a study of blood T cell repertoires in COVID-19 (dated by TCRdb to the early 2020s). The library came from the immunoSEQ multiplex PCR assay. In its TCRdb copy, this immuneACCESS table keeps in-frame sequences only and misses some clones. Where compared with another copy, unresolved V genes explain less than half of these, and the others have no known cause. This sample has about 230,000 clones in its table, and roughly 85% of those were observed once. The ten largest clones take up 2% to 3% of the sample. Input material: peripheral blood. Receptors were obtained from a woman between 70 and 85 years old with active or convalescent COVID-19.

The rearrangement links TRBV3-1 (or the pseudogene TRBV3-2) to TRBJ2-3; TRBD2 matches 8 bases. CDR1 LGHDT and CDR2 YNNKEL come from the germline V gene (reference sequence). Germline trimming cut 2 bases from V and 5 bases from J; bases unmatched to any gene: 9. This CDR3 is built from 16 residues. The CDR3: CASSQFRVAGKDTQYF. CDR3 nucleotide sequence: TGTGCCAGCAGCCAATTTCGAGTAGCGGGGAAAGATACGCAGTATTTT.

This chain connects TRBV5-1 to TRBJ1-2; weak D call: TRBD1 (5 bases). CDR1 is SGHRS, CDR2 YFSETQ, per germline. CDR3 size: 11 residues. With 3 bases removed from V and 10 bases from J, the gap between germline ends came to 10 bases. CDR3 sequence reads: CASSSGLDYTF. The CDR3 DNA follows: TGCGCCAGCAGCTCAGGGTTGGACTACACCTTC.

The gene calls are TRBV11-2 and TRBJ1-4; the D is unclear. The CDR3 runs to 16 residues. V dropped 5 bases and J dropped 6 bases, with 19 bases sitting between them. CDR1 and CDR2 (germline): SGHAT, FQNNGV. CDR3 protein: CASSQNLRSDDEKLFF. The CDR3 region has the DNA TGTGCCAGCAGCCAGAACCTTCGAAGCGACGATGAAAAACTGTTTTTT.

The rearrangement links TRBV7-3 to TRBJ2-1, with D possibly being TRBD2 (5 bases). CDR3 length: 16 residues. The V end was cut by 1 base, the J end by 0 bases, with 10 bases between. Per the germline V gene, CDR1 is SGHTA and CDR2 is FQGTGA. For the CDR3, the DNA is TGTGCCAGCAGCTTAAGCGGGCCAAGCTCCTACAATGAGCAGTTCTTC. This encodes CASSLSGPSSYNEQFF.

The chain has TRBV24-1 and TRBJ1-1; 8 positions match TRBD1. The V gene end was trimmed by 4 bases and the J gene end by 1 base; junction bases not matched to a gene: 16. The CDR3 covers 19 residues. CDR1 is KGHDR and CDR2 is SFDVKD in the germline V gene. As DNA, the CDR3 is TGTGCCACCAGTGACTCTTCGGACAGGGATCTTTCTGGGAACACTGAAGCTTTCTTT. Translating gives CATSDSSDRDLSGNTEAFF.

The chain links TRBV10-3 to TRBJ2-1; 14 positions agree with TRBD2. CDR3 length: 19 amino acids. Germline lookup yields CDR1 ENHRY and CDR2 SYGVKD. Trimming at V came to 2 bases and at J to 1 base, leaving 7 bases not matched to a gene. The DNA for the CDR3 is TGTGCCATCAGTGAGGTTCCCGGGACTAGCGGGAGTTCCTACAATGAGCAGTTCTTC. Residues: CAISEVPGTSGSSYNEQFF.

This CDR3 reads CASSGTRAQETQYF. CDR3 in DNA: TGTGCCAGCAGTGGGACTAGGGCCCAAGAGACCCAGTACTTC. The chain uses TRBV28 and TRBJ2-5, with 8 bases fitting TRBD2. The CDR3 is 14 amino acids. CDR1 is MDHEN and CDR2 is SYDVKM in the germline V gene. The V gene end was trimmed by 5 bases and the J gene end by 1 base; junction bases not matched to a gene: 3. The complete variable domain, with remaining parts taken from reference TRBV28 and TRBJ2-5, reads DVKVTQSSRYLVKRTGEKVFLECVQDMDHENMFWYRQDPGLGLRLIYFSYDVKMKEKGDIPEGYSVSREKKERFSLILESASTNQTSMYLCASSGTRAQETQYFGPGTRLLVL.

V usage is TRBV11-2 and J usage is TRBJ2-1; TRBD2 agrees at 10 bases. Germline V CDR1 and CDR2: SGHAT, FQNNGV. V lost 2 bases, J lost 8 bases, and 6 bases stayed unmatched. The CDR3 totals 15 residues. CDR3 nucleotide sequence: TGTGCCAGCAGCTTAAGGTCTAGCGGGAGCGATGAGCAGTTCTTC. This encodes CASSLRSSGSDEQFF.

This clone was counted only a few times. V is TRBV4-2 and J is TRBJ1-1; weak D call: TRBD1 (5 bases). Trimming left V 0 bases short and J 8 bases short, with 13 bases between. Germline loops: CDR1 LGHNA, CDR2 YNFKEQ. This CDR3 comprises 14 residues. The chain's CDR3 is CASSQEGRTREAFF. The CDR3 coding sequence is TGTGCCAGCAGCCAAGAAGGGAGGACACGAGAAGCTTTCTTT.

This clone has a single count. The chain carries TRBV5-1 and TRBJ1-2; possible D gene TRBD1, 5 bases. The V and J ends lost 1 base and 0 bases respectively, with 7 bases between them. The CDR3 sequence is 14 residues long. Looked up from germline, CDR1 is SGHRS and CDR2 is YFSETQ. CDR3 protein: CASSLTGSNYGYTF. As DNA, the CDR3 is TGCGCCAGCAGCTTGACAGGCTCTAACTATGGCTACACCTTC.

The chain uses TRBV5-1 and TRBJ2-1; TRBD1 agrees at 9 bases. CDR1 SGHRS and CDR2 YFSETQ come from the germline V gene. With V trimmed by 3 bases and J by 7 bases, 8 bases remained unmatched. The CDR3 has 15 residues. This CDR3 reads CASSSPGTGKNEQFF. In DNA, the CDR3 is TGCGCCAGCAGCTCCCCCGGGACAGGGAAGAATGAGCAGTTCTTC.

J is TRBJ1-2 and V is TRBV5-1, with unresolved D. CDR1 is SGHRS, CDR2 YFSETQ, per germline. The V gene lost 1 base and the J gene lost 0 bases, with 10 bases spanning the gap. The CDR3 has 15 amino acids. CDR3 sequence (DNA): TGCGCCAGCAGCTTGCTGCTTTCAGCTAACTATGGCTACACCTTC. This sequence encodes CASSLLLSANYGYTF.

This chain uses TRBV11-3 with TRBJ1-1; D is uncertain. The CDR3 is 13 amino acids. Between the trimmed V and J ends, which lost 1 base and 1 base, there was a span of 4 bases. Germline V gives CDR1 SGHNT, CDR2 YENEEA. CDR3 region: CASSLVRNTEAFF. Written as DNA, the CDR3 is TGTGCCAGCAGCTTAGTCAGGAACACTGAAGCTTTCTTT. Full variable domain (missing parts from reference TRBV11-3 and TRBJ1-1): EAGVVQSPRYKIIEKKQPVAFWCNPISGHNTLYWYLQNLGQGPELLIRYENEEAVDDSQLPKDRFSAERLKGVDSTLKIQPAELGDSAVYLCASSLVRNTEAFFGQGTRLTVV.

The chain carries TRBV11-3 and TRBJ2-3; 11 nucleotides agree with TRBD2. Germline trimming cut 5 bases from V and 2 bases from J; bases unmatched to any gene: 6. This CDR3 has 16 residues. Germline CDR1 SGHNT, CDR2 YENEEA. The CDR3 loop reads CASSPGTSGATDTQYF. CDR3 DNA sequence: TGTGCCAGCAGCCCAGGGACTAGCGGAGCCACAGATACGCAGTATTTT.

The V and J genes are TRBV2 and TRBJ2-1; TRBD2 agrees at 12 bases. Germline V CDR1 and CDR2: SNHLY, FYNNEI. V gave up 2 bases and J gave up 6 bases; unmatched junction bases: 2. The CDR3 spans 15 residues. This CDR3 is CASSELAGGLNEQFF. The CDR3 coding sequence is TGTGCCAGCAGTGAACTAGCGGGAGGGCTCAATGAGCAGTTCTTC.

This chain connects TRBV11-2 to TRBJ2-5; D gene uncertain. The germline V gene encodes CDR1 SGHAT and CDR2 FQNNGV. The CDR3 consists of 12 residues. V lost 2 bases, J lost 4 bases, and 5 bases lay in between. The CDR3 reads CASSLIGETQYF. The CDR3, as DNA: TGTGCCAGCAGCTTAATCGGAGAGACCCAGTACTTC.

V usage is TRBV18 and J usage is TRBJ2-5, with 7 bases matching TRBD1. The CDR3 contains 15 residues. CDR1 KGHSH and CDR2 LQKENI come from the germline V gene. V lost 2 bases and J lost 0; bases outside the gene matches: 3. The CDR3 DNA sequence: TGTGCCAGCTCACCAGAACAGGGGTACCAAGAGACCCAGTACTTC. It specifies CASSPEQGYQETQYF. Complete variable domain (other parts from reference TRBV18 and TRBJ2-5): NAGVMQNPRHLVRRRGQEARLRCSPMKGHSHVYWYRQLPEEGLKFMVYLQKENIIDESGMPKERFSAEFPKEGPSILRIQQVVRGDSAAYFCASSPEQGYQETQYFGPGTRLLVL.

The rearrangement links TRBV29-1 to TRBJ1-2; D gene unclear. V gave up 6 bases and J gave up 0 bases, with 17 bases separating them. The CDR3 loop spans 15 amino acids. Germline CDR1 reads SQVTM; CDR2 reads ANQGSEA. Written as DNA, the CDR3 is TGCAGCGTGATGACCCTTTGGGCCGCTAACTATGGCTACACCTTC. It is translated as CSVMTLWAANYGYTF.

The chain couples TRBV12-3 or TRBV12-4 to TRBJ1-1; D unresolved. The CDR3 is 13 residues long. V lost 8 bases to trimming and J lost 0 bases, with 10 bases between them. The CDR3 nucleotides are TGTGCCAGCTACACCAACCTGAACACTGAAGCTTTCTTT. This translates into CASYTNLNTEAFF.

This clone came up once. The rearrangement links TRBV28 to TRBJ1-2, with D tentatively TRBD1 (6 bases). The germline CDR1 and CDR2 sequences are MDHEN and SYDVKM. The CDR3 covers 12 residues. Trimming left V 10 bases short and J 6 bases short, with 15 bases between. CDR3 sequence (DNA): TGTGCCACCGAAGGGGGACCGGATGGCTACACCTTC. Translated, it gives CATEGGPDGYTF.

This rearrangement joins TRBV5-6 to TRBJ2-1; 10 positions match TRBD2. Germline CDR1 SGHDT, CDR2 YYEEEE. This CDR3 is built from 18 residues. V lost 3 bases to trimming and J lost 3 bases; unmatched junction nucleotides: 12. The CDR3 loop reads CASSYSTRTSGVYNEQFF. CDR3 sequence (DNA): TGTGCCAGCAGCTACTCTACTCGGACTAGCGGAGTCTACAATGAGCAGTTCTTC.

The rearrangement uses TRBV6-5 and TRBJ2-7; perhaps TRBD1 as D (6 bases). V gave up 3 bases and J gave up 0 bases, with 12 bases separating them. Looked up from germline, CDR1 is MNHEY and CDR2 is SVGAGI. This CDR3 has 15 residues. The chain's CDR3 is CASSYTGSSSYEQYF. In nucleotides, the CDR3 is TGTGCCAGCAGTTATACAGGGTCGAGCTCCTACGAGCAGTACTTC.

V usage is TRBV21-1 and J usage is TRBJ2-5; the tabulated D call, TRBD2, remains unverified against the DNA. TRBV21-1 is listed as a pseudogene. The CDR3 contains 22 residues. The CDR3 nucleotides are TGTGCCAGCAGCAAAGGCCCCTCCGGCCTAGCGGGAGGGCAGAGATTCATAGAGACCCAGTACTTC. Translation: CASSKGPSGLAGGQRFIETQYF.

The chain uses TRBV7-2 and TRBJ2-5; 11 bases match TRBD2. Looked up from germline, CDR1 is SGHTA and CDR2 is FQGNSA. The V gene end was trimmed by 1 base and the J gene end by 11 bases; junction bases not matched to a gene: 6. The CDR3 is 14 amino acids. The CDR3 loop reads CASSLVGLAGGQYF. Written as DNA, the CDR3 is TGTGCCAGCAGCTTAGTTGGGCTAGCGGGGGGTCAGTACTTC.

CDR3 region: CASSQGIAGSYNEQFF. DNA of the CDR3: TGCGCCAGCAGCCAAGGAATAGCGGGTAGCTACAATGAGCAGTTCTTC. The chain carries TRBV4-1 and TRBJ2-1; 7 nucleotides match TRBD2. V trimming: 1 base; J trimming: 3 bases; junction bases outside the gene matches: 6. The germline V gene encodes CDR1 MGHRA and CDR2 YSYEKL. There are 16 residues in the CDR3.

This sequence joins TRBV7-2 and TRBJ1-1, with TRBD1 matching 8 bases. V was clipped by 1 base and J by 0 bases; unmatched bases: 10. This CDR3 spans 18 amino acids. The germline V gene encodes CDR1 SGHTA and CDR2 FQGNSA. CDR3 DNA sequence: TGTGCCAGCAGCTTAGTAGGCCCTACAGGGGGTGTGAACACTGAAGCTTTCTTT. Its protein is CASSLVGPTGGVNTEAFF.

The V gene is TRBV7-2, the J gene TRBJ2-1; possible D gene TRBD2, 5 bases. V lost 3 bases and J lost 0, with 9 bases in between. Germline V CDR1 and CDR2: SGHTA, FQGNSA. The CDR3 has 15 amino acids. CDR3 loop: CASSFSAASYNEQFF. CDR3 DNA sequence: TGTGCCAGCAGCTTTAGCGCCGCCTCCTACAATGAGCAGTTCTTC.

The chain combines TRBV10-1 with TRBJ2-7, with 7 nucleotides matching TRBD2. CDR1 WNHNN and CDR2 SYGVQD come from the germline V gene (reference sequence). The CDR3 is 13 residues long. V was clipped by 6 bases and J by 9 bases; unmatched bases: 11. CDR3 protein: CASSVLFPGGQYF. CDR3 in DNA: TGCGCCAGCAGCGTCCTTTTCCCGGGAGGGCAGTACTTC.

This CDR3 reads CASFWTENSPLHF. CDR3 nucleotides: TGTGCCAGCTTCTGGACAGAGAATTCACCCCTCCACTTT. V gene TRBV2 combines with J gene TRBJ1-6; D perhaps matches TRBD1 (6 bases). CDR1 is SNHLY, CDR2 FYNNEI, per germline. Deletions cut 8 bases from V and 7 bases from J, with 12 bases between. The CDR3 is 13 residues long.

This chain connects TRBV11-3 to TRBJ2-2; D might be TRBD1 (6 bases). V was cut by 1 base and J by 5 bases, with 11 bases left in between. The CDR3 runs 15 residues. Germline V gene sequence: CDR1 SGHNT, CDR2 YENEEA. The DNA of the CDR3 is TGTGCCAGCAGCTTAGGTGGGGGCTGGACCGGGGAGCTGTTTTTT. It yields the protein CASSLGGGWTGELFF.

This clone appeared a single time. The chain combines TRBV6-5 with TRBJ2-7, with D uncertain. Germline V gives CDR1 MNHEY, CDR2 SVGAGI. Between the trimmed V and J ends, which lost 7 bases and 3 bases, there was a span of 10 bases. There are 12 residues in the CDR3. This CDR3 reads CASTPTGYEQYF. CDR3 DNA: TGTGCCAGCACTCCTACCGGCTACGAGCAGTACTTC.